The clone carrying this TCR beta chain was seen a handful of times. The sample is drawn from a study of T-cell reconstitution after alpha-beta-depleted transplantation in children. Germline lookup yields CDR1 LNHNV and CDR2 YYDKDF (reference sequence). The CDR3 consists of 16 residues. The V gene end was trimmed by 5 bases and the J gene end by 0 bases; junction bases not matched to a gene: 6. Preparing the TCRbeta library involved the use of unique molecular identifiers. MiXCR, applied by TCRdb to the PCR reads, yields one record per CDR3 protein. The sample consists of about 610,000 distinct CDR3 sequences, over 9.5% of them appearing once.

This chain links TRBV15 with TRBJ1-5; 8 positions agree with TRBD1. The origin of this receptor is a human donor who donated a stem cell graft to a child with acute myeloid leukemia. Source: PBMCs from the stem cell graft donor, taken from the stem cell graft. The CDR3 reads CATSGGQGGSNQPQHF. In DNA form, the CDR3 reads TGTGCCACCAGCGGCGGACAGGGTGGTAGCAATCAGCCCCAGCATTTT. Full variable domain (missing parts from reference TRBV15 and TRBJ1-5): DAMVIQNPRYQVTQFGKPVTLSCSQTLNHNVMYWYQQKSSQAPKLLFHYYDKDFNNEADTPDNFQSRRPNTSFCFLDIRSPGLGDTAMYLCATSGGQGGSNQPQHFGDGTRLSIL.